A selection of T cell receptor beta chains follows, all from one sample in a study of T cells in Graves' hyperthyroidism and ophthalmopathy. From the multiplex PCR reads, TCRdb called clonotypes with MiXCR, one entry per CDR3 protein. The data hold about half a million distinct CDR3 sequences, with roughly 15% observed a single time. Specimen: blood. The receptors stem from a woman younger than 45 with Graves' ophthalmopathy. Each CDR3 is given with its conserved first and last residue. A D gene is named only where the DNA matches it firmly. The size of a clone is reported for some rows only, either as once, few or many, or as a class for expanded clones.

J: TRBJ2-2; size: many; D: .; V: TRBV30; DNA: TGTGCCTGGATCGCGGAGGACCCCTACACCGGGGAGCTGTTTTTT; CDR3: CAWIAEDPYTGELFF
J: TRBJ2-2; size: many; D: .; V: TRBV2; DNA: TGTGCCAGCAACTTACAGGGCCACACCGGGGAGCTGTTTTTT; CDR3: CASNLQGHTGELFF
J: TRBJ2-1; size: many; D: TRBD2; V: TRBV11-3; DNA: TGTGCCAGCAGCTTAGAAGGACTAGCGGGAAGCAATGAGCAGTTCTTC; CDR3: CASSLEGLAGSNEQFF
J: TRBJ1-5; size: .; D: .; V: TRBV12-3/TRBV12-4; DNA: TGTGCCAGCACCCCTAACAGCAATCAGCCCCAGCATTTT; CDR3: CASTPNSNQPQHF
J: TRBJ2-3; size: many; D: TRBD2; V: TRBV7-9; DNA: TGTGCCAGCAGCGCCAGCGGGAGGGCCACAACAGATACGCAGTATTTT; CDR3: CASSASGRATTDTQYF
J: TRBJ2-7; size: many; D: .; V: TRBV6-2/TRBV6-3; DNA: TGTGCCAGCAGGGACCTGGGGCAGCGGTCCGTCGAGCAGTACTTC; CDR3: CASRDLGQRSVEQYF
J: TRBJ1-1; size: many; D: .; V: TRBV30; DNA: TGTGCCTGGAGACGGTTGAACACTGAAGCTTTCTTT; CDR3: CAWRRLNTEAFF
J: TRBJ2-7; size: many; D: .; V: TRBV20-1; DNA: TGCAGTGCTAGAAAGGCCCCGGGTTCCAGGGGCGAGCAGTACTTC; CDR3: CSARKAPGSRGEQYF
J: TRBJ2-1; size: .; D: .; V: TRBV7-9; DNA: TGTGCCAGCAGCTTAGCGGGTTTGCTCGCCCCCCGCGACAATGAGCAGTTCTTC; CDR3: CASSLAGLLAPRDNEQFF
J: TRBJ2-5; size: many; D: TRBD1; V: TRBV20-1; DNA: TGCAGTGCTCCGGGACAGACATCCCAAGAGACCCAGTACTTC; CDR3: CSAPGQTSQETQYF
J: TRBJ1-1; size: .; D: TRBD1; V: TRBV27; DNA: TGTGCCAGCAGTTTTGGAAGAACAGGGGGAGTAGGTGAAGCTTTCTTT; CDR3: CASSFGRTGGVGEAFF
J: TRBJ2-5; size: many; D: TRBD2; V: TRBV30; DNA: TGTGCCTGGAGTACTAGCGGGAGGTACCAAGAGACCCAGTACTTC; CDR3: CAWSTSGRYQETQYF
J: TRBJ2-7; size: many; D: .; V: TRBV28; DNA: TGTGCCAGCAGTACCTCCCCGGGACAAGCCTACGAGCAGTACTTC; CDR3: CASSTSPGQAYEQYF
J: TRBJ2-7; size: few; D: TRBD2; V: TRBV28; DNA: TGTGCCAGCAGTGGGTTGACTAGCGGGAGCTACGAGCAGTACTTC; CDR3: CASSGLTSGSYEQYF
J: TRBJ2-5; size: many; D: TRBD1; V: TRBV11-2; DNA: TGTGCCAGCAGGGACAGGGCGAACAAAGAGACCCAGTACTTC; CDR3: CASRDRANKETQYF
J: TRBJ2-5; size: few; D: .; V: TRBV9; DNA: TGTGCCAGCAGCGTAGCCGTAGCCTCGGAGACCCAGTACTTC; CDR3: CASSVAVASETQYF
J: TRBJ2-1; size: many; D: TRBD2; V: TRBV12-3/TRBV12-4; DNA: TGTGCCAGCGGCTCCCGGGGGGAGGCTTACAATGAGCAGTTCTTC; CDR3: CASGSRGEAYNEQFF
J: TRBJ2-7; size: many; D: .; V: TRBV20-1; DNA: TGCAGTGCTAGAGATTCTGGGTACGAGCAGTACTTC; CDR3: CSARDSGYEQYF
J: TRBJ1-1; size: many; D: .; V: TRBV20-1; DNA: TGCAGTGCTCAGGCCGATTTTAACACTGAAGCTTTCTTT; CDR3: CSAQADFNTEAFF
J: TRBJ1-2; size: .; D: .; V: TRBV12-3/TRBV12-4; DNA: TGTGCCAGCAACCTTGGGGTAGGCTATGGCTACACCTTC; CDR3: CASNLGVGYGYTF
J: TRBJ1-5; size: many; D: .; V: TRBV7-6; DNA: TGTGCCAGCAGCTTCGGGACGGCGGAAACGCCCCAGCATTTT; CDR3: CASSFGTAETPQHF
J: TRBJ2-3; size: many; D: TRBD1; V: TRBV3-1; DNA: TGTGCCAGCAGCCTCCGGACAGGGTTGGATACGCAGTATTTT; CDR3: CASSLRTGLDTQYF
J: TRBJ1-4; size: .; D: .; V: TRBV6-5; DNA: TGTGCCAGCAGTTACTCGGGGGGGGGGCTAACTAATGAAAAACTGTTTTTT; CDR3: CASSYSGGGLTNEKLFF
J: TRBJ2-7; size: .; D: .; V: TRBV5-1; DNA: TGCGCCAGCAGCTTGGGGACTACCGAATACGAGCAGTACTTC; CDR3: CASSLGTTEYEQYF
J: TRBJ1-5; size: few; D: .; V: TRBV4-3; DNA: TGCGCCAGCAGCCAAGAGGCATACCAGGTGCATCAGCCCCAGCATTTT; CDR3: CASSQEAYQVHQPQHF
J: TRBJ2-3; size: many; D: TRBD2; V: TRBV7-3; DNA: TGTGCCAGCAGCCGAACTAGCGGGAGGGCAGATACGCAGTATTTT; CDR3: CASSRTSGRADTQYF
J: TRBJ1-5; size: few; D: TRBD1; V: TRBV12-3/TRBV12-4; DNA: TGTGCCAGCAGTTTTTGGGACAGACATAGCAATCAGCCCCAGCATTTT; CDR3: CASSFWDRHSNQPQHF
J: TRBJ1-2; size: many; D: .; V: TRBV2; DNA: TGTGCCAGCACCCCAGGCCCGGCTAACTATGGCTACACCTTC; CDR3: CASTPGPANYGYTF
J: TRBJ2-7; size: .; D: .; V: TRBV4-2; DNA: TGTGCCAGCAGCCCCCTAGGATTTTCCTACGAGCAGTACTTC; CDR3: CASSPLGFSYEQYF
J: TRBJ2-1; size: many; D: .; V: TRBV20-1; DNA: TGCAGTGCTAGTCGCGAGGGGGGGGGCTACAATGAGCAGTTCTTC; CDR3: CSASREGGGYNEQFF
J: TRBJ2-1; size: many; D: .; V: TRBV7-2; DNA: TGTGCCAGCAGCCGGGACGGAGGCCCCAATGAGCAGTTCTTC; CDR3: CASSRDGGPNEQFF
J: TRBJ2-7; size: many; D: TRBD1; V: TRBV11-2; DNA: TGTGCCAGCAGCTTAAAGGGTACAGGGGCAGGATACGAGCAGTACTTC; CDR3: CASSLKGTGAGYEQYF
J: TRBJ2-7; size: few; D: TRBD2; V: TRBV20-1; DNA: TGCAGTGCCACGGGACTAGCGGGAGCGAAGCAGTACTTC; CDR3: CSATGLAGAKQYF
J: TRBJ2-7; size: many; D: TRBD2; V: TRBV20-1; DNA: TGCAGTGCCGGGGGGGCCCTAACCTACGAGCAGTACTTC; CDR3: CSAGGALTYEQYF
J: TRBJ1-2; size: few; D: .; V: TRBV6-2/TRBV6-3; DNA: TGTGCCAGCAGTTACGGGGGTCCGGGTGGCTACACCTTC; CDR3: CASSYGGPGGYTF
J: TRBJ1-6; size: .; D: TRBD1; V: TRBV10-3; DNA: TGTGCCACCCGAGGGACAGGAGGTAATTCACCCCTCCACTTT; CDR3: CATRGTGGNSPLHF
J: TRBJ1-2; size: .; D: .; V: TRBV6-9; DNA: TGTGCCAGCAGTTACGTACAGGACGATGGCTACACCTTC; CDR3: CASSYVQDDGYTF
J: TRBJ1-1; size: few; D: .; V: TRBV29-1; DNA: TGCAGCGTACTAGGGGCCCCGAACACTGAAGCTTTCTTT; CDR3: CSVLGAPNTEAFF